These 17 T cell receptor beta chains were all obtained from the same sample, sequenced in a study of blood T cell repertoires in COVID-19. Assay: immunoSEQ multiplex PCR; the TCRdb copy retains only in-frame clones and omits some. The profile shows around 100,000 clones, about 90% of them singletons. The sequenced sample was peripheral blood. The receptor source for this set is a human donor in a cohort sampled during active COVID-19.

The J gene is TRBJ2-3, the V gene TRBV6-5, with TRBD1 matching 10 bases. The CDR3 is 15 residues long. The J segment lost 4 bases and the V segment lost 7 bases, leaving 8 bases of the junction unmatched. The germline V gene encodes CDR1 MNHEY and CDR2 SVGAGI. The DNA for the CDR3 is TGTGCCAGCAATCCCACCGGGACAGGGGCAGATACGCAGTATTTT. Protein product: CASNPTGTGADTQYF.

The chain uses TRBV5-4 and TRBJ2-7; possible D gene TRBD1, 5 bases. The germline V gene has CDR1 SGHNT and CDR2 YYREEE (reference sequence). The CDR3 sequence is 15 residues long. V was pared by 0 bases and J by 0 bases, with 10 bases between. CDR3 region: CASSLDAGNSYEQYF. CDR3 nucleotides: TGTGCCAGCAGCTTGGACGCAGGGAACTCCTACGAGCAGTACTTC. Drawing the rest from reference TRBV5-4 and TRBJ2-7, the complete variable domain is ETGVTQSPTHLIKTRGQQVTLRCSSQSGHNTVSWYQQALGQGPQFIFQYYREEENGRGNFPPRFSGLQFPNYSSELNVNALELDDSALYLCASSLDAGNSYEQYFGPGTRLTVT.

The V gene is TRBV6-5, the J gene TRBJ2-7; 9 bases line up with TRBD2. Germline loops: CDR1 MNHEY, CDR2 SVGAGI. This CDR3 region has 14 residues. The ends lost 5 bases at V and 5 bases at J; junction bases unmatched: 7. Here the CDR3 reads CASSKTSGGDEQYF. The CDR3 DNA reads as TGTGCCAGCAGTAAGACTAGCGGAGGGGACGAGCAGTACTTC.

This chain connects TRBV9 to TRBJ1-2; D is uncertain. Germline assignment: CDR1 SGDLS and CDR2 YYNGEE. This CDR3 spans 13 amino acids. The V end lost 5 bases, the J end lost 6 bases, and 14 bases lay between the germline ends. CDR3 protein: CASRDDTLHGYTF. CDR3 bases: TGTGCCAGCAGAGACGACACCCTCCATGGCTACACCTTC.

The table lists this clone with a few counts. The chain recombines TRBV28 with TRBJ1-5, with D unresolved. This CDR3 region has 12 residues. Germline CDR1 and CDR2: MDHEN and SYDVKM. Trimming cost V 6 bases and J 11 bases, with 14 bases left between them. The CDR3, as DNA: TGTGCCAGCAGGGCAACAGCCCAGGCCCAGCATTTT. Its translation is CASRATAQAQHF.

The table lists this clone with a count of one. The V and J genes are TRBV12-3 or TRBV12-4 and TRBJ2-2; D is uncertain. The V end was cut by 8 bases, the J end by 6 bases, with 7 bases between. The CDR3 covers 11 residues. CDR3 in amino acids: CASGPPGELFF. The CDR3 DNA reads as TGTGCCAGCGGCCCCCCCGGGGAGCTGTTTTTT.

V and J are TRBV6-5 and TRBJ1-4, with D tentatively TRBD1 (6 bases). CDR1 is MNHEY and CDR2 is SVGAGI in the germline V gene. V was shortened by 4 bases and J by 8 bases, with 17 bases between the two germline ends. This CDR3 is 15 amino acids long. The CDR3 loop is CASSWGGSEREKLFF. The CDR3, as DNA: TGTGCCAGCAGTTGGGGGGGCAGCGAACGGGAAAAACTGTTTTTT.

The genes are TRBV2 and TRBJ1-1; TRBD1 is a possible D gene (5 bases). CDR3 size: 13 residues. Germline CDR1 and CDR2: SNHLY and FYNNEI. V gave up 5 bases and J gave up 6 bases, with 13 bases separating them. CDR3 in amino acids: CASSRRVGAEAFF. For the CDR3, the DNA is TGTGCCAGCAGTCGCAGGGTTGGTGCTGAAGCTTTCTTT.

The chain carries TRBV28 and TRBJ1-2; D is unresolved. There are 14 residues in the CDR3. Germline CDR1 reads MDHEN; CDR2 reads SYDVKM. With 3 bases removed from V and 7 bases from J, the gap between germline ends came to 15 bases. The CDR3 protein is CASSFPPTRGGYTF. CDR3 nucleotide sequence: TGTGCCAGCAGTTTTCCCCCCACCCGGGGTGGCTACACCTTC.

The V call is TRBV5-1, the J call TRBJ2-5; 10 bases agree with TRBD2. CDR1 is SGHRS, CDR2 YFSETQ, per germline. The junction had 13 bases not matched to a gene; V was cut back by 3 bases and J by 5 bases. CDR3 size: 17 residues. Written as DNA, the CDR3 is TGCGCCAGCAGCTCGGGGGGCCTAGCGGGAGTTCAGGAGACCCAGTACTTC. Amino acids: CASSSGGLAGVQETQYF.

The chain has TRBV7-9 and TRBJ2-7, with 12 bases lining up with TRBD1. The CDR3 contains 16 residues. Trimming took 0 bases from V and 2 from J; bases not matched to a gene: 2. Germline lookup yields CDR1 SEHNR and CDR2 FQNEAQ (reference sequence). CDR3 sequence: CASSLAGTGGPYEQYF. DNA for the CDR3: TGTGCCAGCAGCTTAGCTGGGACAGGGGGCCCCTACGAGCAGTACTTC. Full variable domain (missing parts from reference TRBV7-9 and TRBJ2-7): DTGVSQNPRHKITKRGQNVTFRCDPISEHNRLYWYRQTLGQGPEFLTYFQNEAQLEKSRLLSDRFSAERPKGSFSTLEIQRTEQGDSAMYLCASSLAGTGGPYEQYFGPGTRLTVT.

This clone was counted a few times. The chain recombines TRBV15 with TRBJ1-6; 9 nucleotides match TRBD1. This CDR3 is built from 14 residues. Germline V lookup: CDR1 LNHNV, CDR2 YYDKDF (reference sequence). V dropped 4 bases and J dropped 7; count of bases not matched to a gene: 2. The CDR3 sequence: CATSTGQGNSPLHF. CDR3 in DNA: TGTGCCACCAGCACCGGACAGGGGAATTCACCCCTCCACTTT.

Only one count was recorded for this clone. The chain recombines TRBV5-1 with TRBJ2-7; 9 bases are shared with TRBD2. Germline-derived CDR1 and CDR2 are SGHRS and YFSETQ. The CDR3 spans 15 residues. V was clipped by 2 bases and J by 3 bases; unmatched bases: 6. CDR3 protein: CASSFWLAGLYEQYF. The CDR3 nucleotides are TGCGCCAGCAGCTTTTGGCTAGCGGGACTCTACGAGCAGTACTTC.

The rearrangement joins TRBV4-1 to TRBJ1-2; the D is unclear. CDR3 size: 14 residues. V lost 0 bases and J 4 bases, leaving 9 bases between the germline ends. From germline, CDR1 is MGHRA and CDR2 YSYEKL. In DNA form, the CDR3 reads TGCGCCAGCAGCCAAGAGGAGGGCATCTATGGCTACACCTTC. It is translated as CASSQEEGIYGYTF.

The chain uses TRBV10-1 and TRBJ2-6, with 8 bases identical to TRBD1. Germline V CDR1 and CDR2: WNHNN, SYGVQD (reference sequence). This CDR3 region has 16 residues. Germline trimming cut 5 bases from V and 2 bases from J; bases unmatched to any gene: 5. The CDR3 DNA follows: TGCGCCAGCAGTTCAGGACAGGGAGCTGGGGCCAACGTCCTGACTTTC. Encoded protein: CASSSGQGAGANVLTF.

The genes are TRBV5-1 and TRBJ2-1; 10 bases match TRBD2. The V segment lost 0 bases and the J segment 8 bases; nucleotides outside the gene matches: 5. Germline lookup yields CDR1 SGHRS and CDR2 YFSETQ. The CDR3 is made up of 15 amino acids. The CDR3 region is CASSLAASGRDEQFF. CDR3 nucleotide sequence: TGCGCCAGCAGCTTGGCGGCTAGCGGGAGAGATGAGCAGTTCTTC. The whole variable domain, remainder taken from reference TRBV5-1 and TRBJ2-1, is KAGVTQTPRYLIKTRGQQVTLSCSPISGHRSVSWYQQTPGQGLQFLFEYFSETQRNKGNFPGRFSGRQFSNSRSEMNVSTLELGDSALYLCASSLAASGRDEQFFGPGTRLTVL.

The chain joins TRBV4-1 to TRBJ2-5, with TRBD2 identical over 7 bases. CDR1 is MGHRA and CDR2 is YSYEKL in the germline V gene. The CDR3 sequence is 14 residues long. Unmatched junction bases numbered 4, after V lost 4 bases and J lost 2 bases. The CDR3 spells CASSPTSAQETQYF. The CDR3 bases are TGCGCCAGCAGCCCCACTAGCGCGCAAGAGACCCAGTACTTC.